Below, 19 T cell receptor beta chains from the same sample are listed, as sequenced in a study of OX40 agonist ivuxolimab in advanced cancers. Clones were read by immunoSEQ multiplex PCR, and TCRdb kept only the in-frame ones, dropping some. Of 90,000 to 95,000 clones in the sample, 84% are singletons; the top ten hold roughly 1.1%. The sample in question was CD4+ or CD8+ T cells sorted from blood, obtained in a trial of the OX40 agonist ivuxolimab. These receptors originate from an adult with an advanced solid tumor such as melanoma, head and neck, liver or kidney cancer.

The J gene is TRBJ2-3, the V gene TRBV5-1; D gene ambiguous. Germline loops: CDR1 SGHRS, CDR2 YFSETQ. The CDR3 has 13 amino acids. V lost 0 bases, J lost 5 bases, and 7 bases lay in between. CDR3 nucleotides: TGCGCCAGCAGCTTGGTGCCCGGAGATACGCAGTATTTT. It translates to CASSLVPGDTQYF.

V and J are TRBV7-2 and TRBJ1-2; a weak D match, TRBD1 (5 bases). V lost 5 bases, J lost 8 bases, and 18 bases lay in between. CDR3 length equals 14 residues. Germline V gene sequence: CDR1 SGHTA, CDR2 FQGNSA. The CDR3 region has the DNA TGTGCCAGCAGCCTGGACAATTGGGACCGAGGCTACACCTTC. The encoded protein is CASSLDNWDRGYTF.

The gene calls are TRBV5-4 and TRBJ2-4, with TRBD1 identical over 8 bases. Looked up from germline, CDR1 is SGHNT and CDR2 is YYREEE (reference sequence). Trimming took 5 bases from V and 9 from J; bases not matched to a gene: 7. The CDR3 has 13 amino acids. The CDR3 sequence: CASSLDRGGIQYF. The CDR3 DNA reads TGTGCCAGCAGTTTAGACAGGGGTGGCATTCAGTACTTC.

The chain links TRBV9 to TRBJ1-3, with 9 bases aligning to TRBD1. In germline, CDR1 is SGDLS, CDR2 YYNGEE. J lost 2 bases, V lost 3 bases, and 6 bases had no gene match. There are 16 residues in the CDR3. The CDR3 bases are TGTGCCAGCAGCGCTAGCTACAGGGGGCCTGGAAACACCATATATTTT. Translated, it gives CASSASYRGPGNTIYF.

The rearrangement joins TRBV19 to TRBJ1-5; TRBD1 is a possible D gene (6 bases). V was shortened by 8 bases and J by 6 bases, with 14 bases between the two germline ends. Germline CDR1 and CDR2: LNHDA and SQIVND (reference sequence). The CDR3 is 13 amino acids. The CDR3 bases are TGTGCCAGTCATCCAGGGGATCGTCAGCCCCAGCATTTT. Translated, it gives CASHPGDRQPQHF.

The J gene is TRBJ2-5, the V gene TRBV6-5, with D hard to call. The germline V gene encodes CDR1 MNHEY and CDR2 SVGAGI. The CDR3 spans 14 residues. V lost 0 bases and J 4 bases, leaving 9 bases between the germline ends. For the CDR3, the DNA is TGTGCCAGCAGTTACTCGACGGGCGGAGAGACCCAGTACTTC. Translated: CASSYSTGGETQYF.

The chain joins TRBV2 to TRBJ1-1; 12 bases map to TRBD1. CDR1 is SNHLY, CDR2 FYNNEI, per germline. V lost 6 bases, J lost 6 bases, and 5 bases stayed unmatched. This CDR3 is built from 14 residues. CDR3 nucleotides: TGTGCCAGCAGCCTGGGACAGGGGGCGGCTGAAGCTTTCTTT. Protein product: CASSLGQGAAEAFF.

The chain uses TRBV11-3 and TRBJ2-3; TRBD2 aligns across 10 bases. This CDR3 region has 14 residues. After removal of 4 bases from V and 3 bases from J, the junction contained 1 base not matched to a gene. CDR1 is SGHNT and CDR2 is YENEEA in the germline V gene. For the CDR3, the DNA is TGTGCCAGCAGCTCTAGCGGGGGAACAGATACGCAGTATTTT. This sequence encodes CASSSSGGTDTQYF.

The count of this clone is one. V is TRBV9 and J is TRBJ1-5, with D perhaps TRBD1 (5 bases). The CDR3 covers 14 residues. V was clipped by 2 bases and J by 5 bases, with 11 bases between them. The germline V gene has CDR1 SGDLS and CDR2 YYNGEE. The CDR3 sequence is CASSVSGGDQPQHF. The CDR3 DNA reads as TGTGCCAGCAGCGTCAGCGGGGGAGATCAGCCCCAGCATTTT.

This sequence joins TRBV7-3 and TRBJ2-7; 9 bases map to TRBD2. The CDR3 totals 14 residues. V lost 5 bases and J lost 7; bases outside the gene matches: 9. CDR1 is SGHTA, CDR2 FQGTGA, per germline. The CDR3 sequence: CASSASGLAREQYF. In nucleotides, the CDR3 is TGTGCCAGCAGCGCCAGTGGACTAGCGAGGGAGCAGTACTTC.

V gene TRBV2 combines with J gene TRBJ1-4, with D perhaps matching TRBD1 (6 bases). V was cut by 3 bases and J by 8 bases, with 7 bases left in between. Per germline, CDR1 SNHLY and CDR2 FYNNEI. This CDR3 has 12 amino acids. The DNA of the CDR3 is TGTGCCAGCAGTGACCAGGGGGAAAAACTGTTTTTT. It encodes CASSDQGEKLFF.

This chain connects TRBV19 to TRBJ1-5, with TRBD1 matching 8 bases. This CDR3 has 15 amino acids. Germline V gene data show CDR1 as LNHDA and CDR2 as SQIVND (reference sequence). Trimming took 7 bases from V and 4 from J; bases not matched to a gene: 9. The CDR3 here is CASTTQGAGNQPQHF. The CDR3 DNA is TGTGCCAGTACCACCCAGGGGGCGGGGAATCAGCCCCAGCATTTT.

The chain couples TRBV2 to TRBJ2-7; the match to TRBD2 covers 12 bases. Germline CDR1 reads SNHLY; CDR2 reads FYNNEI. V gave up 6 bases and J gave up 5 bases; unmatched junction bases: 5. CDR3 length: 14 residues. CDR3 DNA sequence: TGTGCCAGCAGGCTAGCGGGGGGGCCCGACGAGCAGTACTTC. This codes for CASRLAGGPDEQYF. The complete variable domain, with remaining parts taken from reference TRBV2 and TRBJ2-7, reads EPEVTQTPSHQVTQMGQEVILRCVPISNHLYFYWYRQILGQKVEFLVSFYNNEISEKSEIFDDQFSVERPDGSNFTLKIRSTKLEDSAMYFCASRLAGGPDEQYFGPGTRLTVT.

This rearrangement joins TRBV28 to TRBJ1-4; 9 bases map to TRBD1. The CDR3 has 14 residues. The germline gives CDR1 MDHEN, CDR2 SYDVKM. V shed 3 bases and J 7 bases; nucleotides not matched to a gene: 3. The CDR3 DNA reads TGTGCCAGCAGTTTGCCGGGACAGGGTGAAAAACTGTTTTTT. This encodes CASSLPGQGEKLFF.

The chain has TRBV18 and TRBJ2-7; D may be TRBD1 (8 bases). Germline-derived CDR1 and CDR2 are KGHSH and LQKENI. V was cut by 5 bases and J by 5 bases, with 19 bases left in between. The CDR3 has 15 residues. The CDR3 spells CASSRDRTSWDEQYV. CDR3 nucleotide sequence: TGTGCCAGCTCAAGGGACAGGACTAGTTGGGACGAGCAGTACGTC.

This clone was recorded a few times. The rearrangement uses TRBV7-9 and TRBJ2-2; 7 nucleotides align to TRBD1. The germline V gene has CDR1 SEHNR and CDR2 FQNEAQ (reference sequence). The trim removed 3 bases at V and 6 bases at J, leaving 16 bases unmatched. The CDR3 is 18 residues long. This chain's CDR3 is CASSLTGRLGFAAGELFF. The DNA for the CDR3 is TGTGCCAGCAGCTTGACAGGGCGTCTGGGTTTTGCGGCCGGGGAGCTGTTTTTT.

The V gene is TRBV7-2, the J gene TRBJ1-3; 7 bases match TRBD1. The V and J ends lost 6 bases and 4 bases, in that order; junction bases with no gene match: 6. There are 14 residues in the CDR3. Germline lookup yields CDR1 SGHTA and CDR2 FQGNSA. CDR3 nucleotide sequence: TGTGCCAGCAGTCTACAGGGGCCCGGAAACACCATATATTTT. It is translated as CASSLQGPGNTIYF. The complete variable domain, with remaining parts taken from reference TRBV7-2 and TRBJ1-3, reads GAGVSQSPSNKVTEKGKDVELRCDPISGHTALYWYRQSLGQGLEFLIYFQGNSAPDKSGLPSDRFSAERTGGSVSTLTIQRTQQEDSAVYLCASSLQGPGNTIYFGEGSWLTVV.

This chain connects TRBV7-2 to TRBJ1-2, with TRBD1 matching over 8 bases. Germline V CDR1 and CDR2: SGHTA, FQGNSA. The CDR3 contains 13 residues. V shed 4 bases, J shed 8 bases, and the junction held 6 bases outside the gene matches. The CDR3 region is CASSSYRGEGYTF. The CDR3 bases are TGTGCCAGCAGCTCCTACAGGGGGGAAGGCTACACCTTC. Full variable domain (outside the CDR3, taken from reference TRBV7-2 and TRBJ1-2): GAGVSQSPSNKVTEKGKDVELRCDPISGHTALYWYRQSLGQGLEFLIYFQGNSAPDKSGLPSDRFSAERTGGSVSTLTIQRTQQEDSAVYLCASSSYRGEGYTFGSGTRLTVV.

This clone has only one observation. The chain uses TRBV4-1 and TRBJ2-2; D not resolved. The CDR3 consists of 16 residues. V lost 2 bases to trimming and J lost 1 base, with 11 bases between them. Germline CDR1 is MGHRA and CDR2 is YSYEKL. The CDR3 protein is CASSQLFLQNTGELFF. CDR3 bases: TGCGCCAGCAGCCAACTCTTTCTTCAGAACACCGGGGAGCTGTTTTTT.